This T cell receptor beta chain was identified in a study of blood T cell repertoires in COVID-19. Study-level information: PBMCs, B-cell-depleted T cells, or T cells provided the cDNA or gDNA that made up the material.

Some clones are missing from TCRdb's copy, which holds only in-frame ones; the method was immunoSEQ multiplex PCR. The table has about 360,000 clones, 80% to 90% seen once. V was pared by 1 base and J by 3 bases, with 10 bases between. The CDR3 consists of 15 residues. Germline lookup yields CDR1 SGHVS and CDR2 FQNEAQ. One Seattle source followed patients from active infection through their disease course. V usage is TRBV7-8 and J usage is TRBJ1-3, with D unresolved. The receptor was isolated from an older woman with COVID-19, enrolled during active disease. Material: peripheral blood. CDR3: CASSLGESFGNTIYF. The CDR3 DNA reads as TGTGCCAGCAGCTTAGGCGAATCCTTTGGAAACACCATATATTTT.